What follows describes a single T cell receptor beta chain. Its antigen is unknown. V lost 5 bases and J 1 base, leaving 9 bases between the germline ends. This CDR3 has 13 residues. Looked up from germline, CDR1 is SGHTA and CDR2 is FQGTGA. This entry is derived from a study of graft-versus-host responses after intestinal transplantation. The overall study: Each transplant was multivisceral, liver-intestinal, or isolated intestinal. Tacrolimus and steroids were given for roughly 3 years to all recipients after anti-thymocyte globulin induction.

Findings and caveats of the study: GvH clones were found in recipient marrow; some appeared first in ileum or blood. Some patients had graft-donor T cell macrochimerism. In their allografts, the ratios of graft-versus-host to host-versus-graft T cell clones were high.

Here immunoSEQ multiplex PCR was the method, and the copy in TCRdb shows in-frame clones only, minus some. The table lists tens of thousands of clones, roughly 90% of them singletons. This sequence originates from a human donor who was the organ donor for an intestinal transplant. The chain combines TRBV7-3 with TRBJ2-7; TRBD1 might be the D (6 bases). Here the sequenced sample was unstimulated CD4+ T cells sorted from spleen or lymph node cells, taken before transplant. This CDR3 is CASSRDKSYEQYF. The CDR3 DNA reads as TGTGCCAGCAGCCGGGACAAGTCCTACGAGCAGTACTTC. Looking up the rest from reference TRBV7-3 and TRBJ2-7 gives the full variable domain: GAGVSQTPSNKVTEKGKYVELRCDPISGHTALYWYRQSLGQGPEFLIYFQGTGAADDSGLPNDRFFAVRPEGSVSTLKIQRTERGDSAVYLCASSRDKSYEQYFGPGTRLTVT.